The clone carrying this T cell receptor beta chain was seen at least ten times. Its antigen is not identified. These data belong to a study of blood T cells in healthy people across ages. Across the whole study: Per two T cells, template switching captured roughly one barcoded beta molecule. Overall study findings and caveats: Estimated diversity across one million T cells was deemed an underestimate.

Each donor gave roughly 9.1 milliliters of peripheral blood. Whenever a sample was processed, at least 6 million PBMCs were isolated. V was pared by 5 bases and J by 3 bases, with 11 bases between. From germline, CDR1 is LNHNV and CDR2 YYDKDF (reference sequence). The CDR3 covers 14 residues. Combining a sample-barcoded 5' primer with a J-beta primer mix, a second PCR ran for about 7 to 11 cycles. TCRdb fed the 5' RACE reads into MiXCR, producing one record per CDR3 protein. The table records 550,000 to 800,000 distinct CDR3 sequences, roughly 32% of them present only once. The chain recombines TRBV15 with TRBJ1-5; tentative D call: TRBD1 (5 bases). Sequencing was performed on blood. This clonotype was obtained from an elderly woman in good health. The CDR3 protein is CATSSGALNQPQHF. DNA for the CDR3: TGTGCCACCAGCTCCGGGGCTCTCAATCAGCCCCAGCATTTT.